Here is one TCR beta chain with its context. In this sample, this clonotype turned up a few times. Its target antigen remains unknown. Per-base qualities were not stored, and no clone one base away is much larger. This sample was included in a study of response to subunit inactivated influenza vaccine (dated by TCRdb to 2016 to 2018). For context, the study as a whole: Deep quantitative profiling of the T cell receptor repertoire was used in the study to follow responses to a trivalent subunit inactivated influenza vaccine. Here is what the overall study found, with its caveats: It was suggested by the authors that each seasonal influenza vaccination may recruit only a limited number of new T cells.

Reading the germline V gene gives CDR1 SGHAT and CDR2 FQNNGV. V trim: 6 bases; J trim: 4 bases; unmatched bases: 8. There are 15 amino acids in the CDR3, from cysteine to phenylalanine inclusive. The retained sequence is limited to the CDR3, 45 bases, with the frame set at the first base. Preparation of the library involved RT-PCR. Sequencing relied on an Illumina HiSeq 2500. In TCRdb, the public reads were trimmed at Q25 with fastp and aligned with MiXCR, with productive beta chains retained. Entries are consolidated by CDR3 protein sequence, retaining the most common genes and DNA. Here the sample has about 520,000 distinct CDR3 sequences; 25% occur a single time. The ten biggest clones cover around 2% of the sample.

This TCR derives from a man aged 45-60 years who received an inactivated influenza vaccine. Donor details come from another sample of the same person, matched by shared clones. Here the sequenced sample was CD4+ T cells sorted from PBMCs, taken 4 to 6 days after vaccination. The chain links TRBV11-2 with TRBJ2-3, with 9 bases in between that match TRBD1. The CDR3 reads CASSSQGAGPDTQYF. In nucleotide form, the sequence is TGTGCCAGCAGTTCACAGGGGGCCGGTCCAGATACGCAGTATTTT.